The clone carrying this TCR beta chain has only one observation. This sample was taken from a study of blood T cell repertoires in COVID-19. Study processing details: Counts of nucleated cells, estimated from reference gene primer amplification, were obtained. Clones were read by immunoSEQ multiplex PCR, and TCRdb kept only the in-frame ones, dropping some. V, J and clone size are taken as reported in that table, and D and trimming were inferred from the DNA itself. The data hold a few hundred thousand clones, with 65% to 90% observed a single time. The CDR3 totals 14 residues. V trimming: 4 bases; J trimming: 5 bases; junction bases outside the gene matches: 8. The germline gives CDR1 SGHKS, CDR2 YYEKEE (reference sequence).

The chain is built from TRBV5-5 and TRBJ2-7; 8 nucleotides line up with TRBD2. The receptor comes from a woman aged 40 to 50 with acute COVID-19. Sequencing was performed on PBMCs or T cells enriched from blood (not recorded which). CDR3: CASSPAGGFHEQYF. The CDR3 DNA reads as TGTGCCAGCAGCCCGGCGGGAGGTTTCCACGAGCAGTACTTC.